The T cell receptor beta chain under discussion was sequenced for a study of blood T cell repertoires in COVID-19. Study in general: T cells, B-cell-depleted T cells, or PBMCs provided the cDNA or gDNA that served as material.

Authors' processing steps: Reference gene primer amplification in the assay estimated nucleated cell counts. Sequenced by immunoSEQ multiplex PCR; TCRdb stores in-frame clones only, minus some. That table is the source of V, J and clone size, and D and trimming were worked out from the DNA. The sample yields some 360,000 clones, 88% seen once. Individuals aged about 18 to 89 years were recruited from 20 to 25 US areas. A case of COVID-19 had been met by exposed participants within 2 weeks before study entry. CDR3 length: 11 amino acids. Trimming cost V 7 bases and J 4 bases, with 10 bases left between them. Germline V lookup: CDR1 SQVTM, CDR2 ANQGSEA.

The receptor comes from a woman aged 25 to 45 who had been exposed to COVID-19. The sample was PBMCs or T cells enriched from blood (not recorded which). This rearrangement joins TRBV29-1 to TRBJ1-2; D ambiguous. The CDR3 sequence is CSARGSYGYTF. The CDR3 DNA is TGCAGCGCTCGGGGTTCCTATGGCTACACCTTC.